Shown below are 27 T cell receptor beta chains from a single sample sequenced in a study of cytomegalovirus exposure and HLA in healthy donors. A multiplex PCR was run with 60 Vbeta primers and 13 Jbeta primers. Libraries were prepared by immunoSEQ multiplex PCR; TCRdb keeps only in-frame clonotypes and omits some of them. The data show about 160,000 clones, more than 75% seen once. Sequenced material: PBMCs. The receptor source for this set is a young man in good health and CMV-seropositive.

This chain connects TRBV11-2 to TRBJ2-5, with D possibly being TRBD2 (6 bases). Trimming took off 5 bases at V and 1 base at J, with 17 bases between the two ends. Per germline, CDR1 SGHAT and CDR2 FQNNGV. The CDR3 runs to 16 residues. This CDR3 is CASSLRLGGTQETQYF. In nucleotides, the CDR3 is TGTGCCAGCAGCCTGAGATTGGGGGGAACCCAAGAGACCCAGTACTTC.

V usage is TRBV5-1 and J usage is TRBJ1-2, with 7 bases matching TRBD1. With 4 bases clipped from V and 8 bases from J, the junction kept 5 bases outside the gene matches. The CDR3 is 12 residues long. Germline V gene sequence: CDR1 SGHRS, CDR2 YFSETQ. This chain's CDR3 is CASSRDSSGYTF. DNA of the CDR3: TGCGCCAGCAGCCGGGACAGTAGCGGCTACACCTTC. The whole variable domain, remainder taken from reference TRBV5-1 and TRBJ1-2, is KAGVTQTPRYLIKTRGQQVTLSCSPISGHRSVSWYQQTPGQGLQFLFEYFSETQRNKGNFPGRFSGRQFSNSRSEMNVSTLELGDSALYLCASSRDSSGYTFGSGTRLTVV.

V gene TRBV7-6 combines with J gene TRBJ1-6; 7 bases align to TRBD1. The trim removed 5 bases at V and 9 bases at J, leaving 7 bases unmatched. The CDR3 extends over 14 amino acids. Germline assignment: CDR1 SGHVS and CDR2 FNYEAQ. The CDR3 DNA reads as TGTGCCAGCAGCCCTCGGACAGGACGTTCACCCCTCCACTTT. This gives the protein CASSPRTGRSPLHF.

CDR3 nucleotides: TGCGCCAGCAGCTTGGCGACAGAGAACACTGAAGCTTTCTTT. It yields the protein CASSLATENTEAFF. The genes are TRBV5-1 and TRBJ1-1, with a possible D match to TRBD1 (5 bases). Germline loops: CDR1 SGHRS, CDR2 YFSETQ. This CDR3 spans 14 amino acids. V lost 0 bases and J 1 base, leaving 7 bases between the germline ends.

The sample holds one count of this clone. The V call is TRBV27, the J call TRBJ1-5, with 9 bases matching TRBD1. This CDR3 is 15 amino acids long. V shed 5 bases and J 7 bases; nucleotides not matched to a gene: 9. CDR1 and CDR2 (germline): MNHEY, SMNVEV (reference sequence). The CDR3 DNA reads TGTGCCAGCAGTCCTCAAACAGGGGGCTGGCAGCCCCAGCATTTT. The encoded protein is CASSPQTGGWQPQHF.

V is TRBV19 and J is TRBJ1-5; D unresolved. This CDR3 is built from 12 residues. Trimming took 3 bases from V and 9 from J, leaving 9 bases between them. CDR1 and CDR2 (germline): LNHDA, SQIVND (reference sequence). Here the CDR3 DNA reads TGTGCCAGTAGTATTGGCGGGCTGCCCCAGCATTTT. This translates into CASSIGGLPQHF.

The chain combines TRBV19 with TRBJ2-3, with no clear D. This CDR3 is built from 14 residues. Germline V CDR1 and CDR2: LNHDA, SQIVND (reference sequence). V was shortened by 4 bases and J by 0 bases, with 8 bases between the two germline ends. CDR3 residues: CASSTGLSTDTQYF. The CDR3, as DNA: TGTGCCAGTAGTACAGGCCTCAGCACAGATACGCAGTATTTT.

The chain is built from TRBV14 and TRBJ1-2; 7 bases are shared with TRBD1. The CDR3 covers 14 residues. V shed 3 bases, J shed 9 bases, and the junction held 10 bases outside the gene matches. Germline loops: CDR1 SGHDN, CDR2 FVKESK. This CDR3 reads CASSQLTGVKSYTF. The CDR3 DNA reads TGTGCCAGCAGCCAGCTAACAGGGGTAAAGAGCTACACCTTC.

Here the CDR3 reads CASSWEGGLYPKNTEAFF. The CDR3 bases are TGCGCCAGCAGTTGGGAGGGCGGACTGTACCCGAAGAACACTGAAGCTTTCTTT. The chain combines TRBV23-1 with TRBJ1-1; D gene ambiguous. TRBV23-1 is an ORF, and what it does is uncertain. V shed 5 bases and J shed 1 base, with 23 bases lying between them. This CDR3 has 18 amino acids.

This rearrangement joins TRBV6-5 to TRBJ2-1, with 10 bases that match TRBD1. V lost 0 bases, J lost 8 bases, and 7 bases stayed unmatched. Germline V gives CDR1 MNHEY, CDR2 SVGAGI. The CDR3 contains 16 residues. The CDR3 here is CASSYSAFGQGDEQFF. The CDR3 nucleotides are TGTGCCAGCAGTTACTCGGCGTTTGGACAGGGGGATGAGCAGTTCTTC.

This clone came up once. The V and J genes are TRBV5-1 and TRBJ1-3; a possible D gene is TRBD1 (6 bases). The germline gives CDR1 SGHRS, CDR2 YFSETQ. CDR3 size: 17 residues. V shed 5 bases and J shed 0 bases, with 18 bases lying between them. The CDR3: CASRSQSGQISGNTIYF. For the CDR3, the DNA is TGCGCCAGCAGATCTCAGTCCGGACAGATCTCTGGAAACACCATATATTTT.

The chain joins TRBV7-9 to TRBJ1-2; D remains ambiguous. CDR1 and CDR2 from the germline V gene are SEHNR and FQNEAQ (reference sequence). This CDR3 region has 15 residues. Trimming took off 5 bases at V and 5 bases at J, with 18 bases between the two ends. CDR3 in amino acids: CASSLWEVRNYGYTF. The DNA for the CDR3 is TGTGCCAGCAGCCTCTGGGAGGTCAGGAATTATGGCTACACCTTC.

The chain is built from TRBV5-4 and TRBJ2-3; D unclear. From germline, CDR1 is SGHNT and CDR2 YYREEE (reference sequence). V shed 4 bases and J shed 2 bases, with 11 bases lying between them. This CDR3 contains 14 residues. CDR3 in DNA: TGTGCCAGCAGCCGCGCCGGTCACACAGATACGCAGTATTTT. Residues: CASSRAGHTDTQYF.

The V gene is TRBV7-9, the J gene TRBJ1-1, with TRBD1 matching 9 bases. Trimming removed 2 bases from V and 4 bases from J; junction bases left unmatched: 5. Germline values: CDR1 SEHNR, CDR2 FQNEAQ (reference sequence). The CDR3 totals 15 residues. The CDR3 here is CASSLLGQGLTEAFF. The CDR3 nucleotides read TGTGCCAGCAGCTTATTGGGACAGGGCCTCACTGAAGCTTTCTTT.

This clone appeared a few times. This chain links TRBV30 with TRBJ1-1; possibly TRBD1 for D (5 bases). The CDR3 sequence is 14 residues long. Germline V gene lookup returns CDR1 GTSNPN and CDR2 SVGIG (reference sequence). Trimming left V 0 bases short and J 5 bases short, with 13 bases between. The CDR3 sequence: CAWSVLGLGTEAFF. The CDR3, as DNA: TGTGCCTGGAGTGTACTGGGGCTTGGGACTGAAGCTTTCTTT.

The chain carries TRBV4-1 and TRBJ2-1; 10 nucleotides line up with TRBD1. The CDR3 has 13 residues. J was trimmed by 12 bases and V by 3 bases; bases with no gene match: 5. Germline CDR1 reads MGHRA; CDR2 reads YSYEKL. The CDR3 coding sequence is TGCGCCAGCAGCCATGGACAGGGGGACCTGCAGTTCTTC. Its translation is CASSHGQGDLQFF.

The rearrangement joins TRBV15 to TRBJ1-6; unclear D gene. The CDR3 is 17 residues long. CDR1 is LNHNV, CDR2 YYDKDF, per germline (reference sequence). Trimming stripped 0 bases from V and 7 bases from J, with 16 bases between. DNA of the CDR3: TGTGCCACCAGCAGAGATTACGTCCTCGGAGGGAATTCACCCCTCCACTTT. Its translation is CATSRDYVLGGNSPLHF.

The rearrangement joins TRBV7-9 to TRBJ2-6; 10 nucleotides agree with TRBD1. This CDR3 spans 16 amino acids. V shed 5 bases, J shed 2 bases, and the junction held 3 bases outside the gene matches. Germline V CDR1 and CDR2: SEHNR, FQNEAQ (reference sequence). CDR3 DNA sequence: TGTGCCAGCAGCGGGGGACAGGGGCCTGGGGCCAACGTCCTGACTTTC. This codes for CASSGGQGPGANVLTF.

The chain links TRBV7-9 to TRBJ1-1; the match to TRBD1 covers 8 bases. CDR1 is SEHNR and CDR2 is FQNEAQ in the germline V gene (reference sequence). This CDR3 comprises 17 residues. V shed 2 bases, J shed 0 bases, and the junction held 8 bases outside the gene matches. CDR3 in DNA: TGTGCCAGCAGCTTAATTCACGGACAGGGCATGAACACTGAAGCTTTCTTT. It specifies CASSLIHGQGMNTEAFF.

This clone has a handful of counts. The junction departs from the called germline gene at one end, perhaps through a read error. The chain joins TRBV5-4 to TRBJ2-1; 10 nucleotides align to TRBD2. The CDR3 has 13 residues. Per the germline V gene, CDR1 is SGHNT and CDR2 is YYREEE (reference sequence). The CDR3 coding sequence is TGTGCCACCAGCTCCGTAGCGGGAGGTGAGCAGTTCTTC. Translating it yields CATSSVAGGEQFF.

This sequence joins TRBV5-6 and TRBJ2-5, with TRBD1 as a possible D gene (8 bases). The germline gives CDR1 SGHDT, CDR2 YYEEEE. The CDR3 is 16 amino acids. V was trimmed by 4 bases and J by 2 bases, leaving 18 bases between them. The CDR3 nucleotides are TGTGCCAGCAGCCGACAGACAGGGGAGGGGCAAGAGACCCAGTACTTC. Its translation is CASSRQTGEGQETQYF.

The CDR3 DNA sequence: TGTGCCAGCAGCTCCTCTAGCGGGGAAAAGATCCAAGAGACCCAGTACTTC. As protein: CASSSSSGEKIQETQYF. The V call is TRBV5-6, the J call TRBJ2-5, with 9 bases matching TRBD2. Germline lookup yields CDR1 SGHDT and CDR2 YYEEEE. V lost 3 bases and J lost 1; bases outside the gene matches: 10. This CDR3 is 17 amino acids long.

This chain links TRBV2 with TRBJ1-1; D is unresolved. This CDR3 is built from 14 residues. V gave up 5 bases and J gave up 2 bases, with 12 bases separating them. CDR1 is SNHLY and CDR2 is FYNNEI in the germline V gene. The chain's CDR3 is CASSSRVRNTEAFF. DNA for the CDR3: TGTGCCAGCAGTTCGAGGGTTAGAAACACTGAAGCTTTCTTT.

The V and J genes are TRBV27 and TRBJ1-1, with 8 bases aligning to TRBD1. J lost 0 bases, V lost 9 bases, and 9 bases had no gene match. CDR3 length: 15 residues. From germline, CDR1 is MNHEY and CDR2 SMNVEV (reference sequence). CDR3 in amino acids: CASYGQGWMNTEAFF. CDR3 nucleotide sequence: TGTGCCAGTTACGGACAGGGATGGATGAACACTGAAGCTTTCTTT.

V and J are TRBV15 and TRBJ2-7; TRBD2 matches 7 bases. In germline, CDR1 is LNHNV, CDR2 YYDKDF (reference sequence). The CDR3 contains 14 residues. V lost 4 bases and J lost 1; bases outside the gene matches: 4. CDR3 DNA: TGTGCCACCAGCATTCCGGGACTATCCTACGAGCAGTACTTC. Amino acids: CATSIPGLSYEQYF.

The chain combines TRBV13 with TRBJ2-1, with 12 bases fitting TRBD1. Per germline, CDR1 PRHDT and CDR2 FYEKMQ (reference sequence). With V trimmed by 6 bases and J by 12 bases, 12 bases remained unmatched. The CDR3 runs to 15 residues. The CDR3 DNA sequence: TGTGCCAGCAGACATAGGGGGACAGGGGGCGCGGGGCAGTTCTTC. Protein: CASRHRGTGGAGQFF.

As DNA, the CDR3 is TGTGCCAGCAGTGAAAGGGACTCCTACTCCTACGAGCAGTACTTC. Amino acids: CASSERDSYSYEQYF. This chain uses TRBV2 with TRBJ2-7, with D possibly being TRBD2 (6 bases). CDR3 length equals 15 residues. Germline assignment: CDR1 SNHLY and CDR2 FYNNEI. The V gene lost 2 bases and the J gene lost 0 bases, with 11 bases spanning the gap.